Detailed here is one T cell receptor beta chain. These data come from a study of PD-1 blockade in classical Hodgkin lymphoma. In every patient, relapse followed autologous stem cell transplantation, while exposure to brentuximab vedotin differed. Complete response, partial response or progressive disease was each patient's best response. CDR1 is MNHEY, CDR2 SVGAGI, per germline. CDR3 size: 16 residues. V gave up 1 base and J gave up 6 bases, with 19 bases separating them. The protocol was immunoSEQ multiplex PCR, while the TCRdb copy is restricted to in-frame clones and leaves out a portion. The table shows 40,000 to 45,000 clones, with roughly 70% occurring only once.

The chain combines TRBV6-5 with TRBJ2-7; D gene ambiguous. The sample was peripheral blood mononuclear cells (PBMCs), taken before the second cycle of nivolumab. This clonotype was obtained from a human donor with classical Hodgkin lymphoma. CDR3 region: CASSYFRGVVIPEQYF. In nucleotides, the CDR3 is TGTGCCAGCAGTTACTTCCGTGGGGTTGTTATTCCCGAGCAGTACTTC.